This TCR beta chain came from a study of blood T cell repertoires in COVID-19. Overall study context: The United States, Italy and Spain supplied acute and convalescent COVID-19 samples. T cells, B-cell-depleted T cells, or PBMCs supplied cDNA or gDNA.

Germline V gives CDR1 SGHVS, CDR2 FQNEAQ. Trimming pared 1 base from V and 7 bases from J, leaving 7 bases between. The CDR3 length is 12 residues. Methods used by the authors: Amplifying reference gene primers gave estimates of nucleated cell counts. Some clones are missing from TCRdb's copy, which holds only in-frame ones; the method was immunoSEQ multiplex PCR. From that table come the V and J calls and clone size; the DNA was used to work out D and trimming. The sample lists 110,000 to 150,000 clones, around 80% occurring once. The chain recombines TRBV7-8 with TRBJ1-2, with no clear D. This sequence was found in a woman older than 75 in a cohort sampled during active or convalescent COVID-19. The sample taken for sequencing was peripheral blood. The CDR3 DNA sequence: TGTGCCAGCAGCTTAGGGGCAGGTGGCTACACCTTC. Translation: CASSLGAGGYTF. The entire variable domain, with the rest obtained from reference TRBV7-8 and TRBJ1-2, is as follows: GAGVSQSPRYKVAKRGQDVALRCDPISGHVSLFWYQQALGQGPEFLTYFQNEAQLDKSGLPSDRFFAERPEGSVSTLKIQRTQQEDSAVYLCASSLGAGGYTFGSGTRLTVV.